This T cell receptor beta chain was sequenced for a study of T cell responses to AZD1222 COVID-19 vaccine. Germline-derived CDR1 and CDR2 are SGHRS and YFSETQ. V was cut by 0 bases and J by 1 base, with 11 bases left in between. CDR3 length: 15 amino acids. In its sample, this clone was seen a few times. Clones were read by immunoSEQ multiplex PCR, and TCRdb kept only the in-frame ones, dropping some. The profile shows 150,000 to 200,000 clones, approximately 89% of them singletons. This clonotype was sampled from an adult who received the AZD1222 COVID-19 vaccine. The sample here was peripheral blood, taken 28 days after the second AZD1222 dose. The chain is built from TRBV5-1 and TRBJ2-7; D is tentatively TRBD1 or TRBD2 (6 bases each). The CDR3 sequence: CASSLDGGRSYEQYF. The CDR3 DNA sequence: TGCGCCAGCAGCTTGGACGGGGGCCGATCCTACGAGCAGTACTTC.